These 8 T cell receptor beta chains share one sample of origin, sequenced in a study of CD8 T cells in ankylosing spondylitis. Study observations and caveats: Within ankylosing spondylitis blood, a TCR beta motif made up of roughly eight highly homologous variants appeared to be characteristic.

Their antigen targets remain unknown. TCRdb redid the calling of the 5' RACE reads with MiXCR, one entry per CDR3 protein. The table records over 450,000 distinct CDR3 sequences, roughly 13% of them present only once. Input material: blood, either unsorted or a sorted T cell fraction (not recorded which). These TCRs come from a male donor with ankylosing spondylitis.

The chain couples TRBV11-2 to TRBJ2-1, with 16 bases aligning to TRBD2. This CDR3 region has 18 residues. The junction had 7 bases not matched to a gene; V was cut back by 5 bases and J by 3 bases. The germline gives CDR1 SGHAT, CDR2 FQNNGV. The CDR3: CASSSLGLAGGGYNEQFF. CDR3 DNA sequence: TGTGCCAGCAGCAGCTTGGGACTAGCGGGAGGGGGCTACAATGAGCAGTTCTTC.

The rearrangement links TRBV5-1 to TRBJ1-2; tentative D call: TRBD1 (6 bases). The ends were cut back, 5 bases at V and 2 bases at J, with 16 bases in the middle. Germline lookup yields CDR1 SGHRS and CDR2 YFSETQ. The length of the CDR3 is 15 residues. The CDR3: CASRLSGGVNYGYTF. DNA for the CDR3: TGCGCCAGCAGACTTTCCGGGGGCGTCAACTATGGCTACACCTTC.

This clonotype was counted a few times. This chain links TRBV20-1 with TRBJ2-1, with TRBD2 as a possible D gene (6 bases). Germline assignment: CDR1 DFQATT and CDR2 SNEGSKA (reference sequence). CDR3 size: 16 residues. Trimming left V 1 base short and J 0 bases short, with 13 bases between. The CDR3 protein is CSARAGGAGSYNEQFF. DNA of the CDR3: TGCAGTGCTAGAGCCGGCGGGGCAGGCTCCTACAATGAGCAGTTCTTC.

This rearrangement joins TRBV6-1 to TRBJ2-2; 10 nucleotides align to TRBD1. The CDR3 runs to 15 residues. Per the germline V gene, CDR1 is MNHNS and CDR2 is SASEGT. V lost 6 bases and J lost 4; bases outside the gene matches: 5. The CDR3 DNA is TGTGCCAGCAGAGGCGGGACAGGGGTCACCGGGGAGCTGTTTTTT. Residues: CASRGGTGVTGELFF.

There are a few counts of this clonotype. The CDR3 is CSARDLKTSGTTNTGELFF. CDR3 bases: TGCAGTGCTAGAGATCTGAAGACTAGCGGGACTACGAACACCGGGGAGCTGTTTTTT. The J gene is TRBJ2-2, the V gene TRBV20-1, with TRBD2 matching 11 bases. Losses at the gene ends were 0 bases for V and 0 bases for J; bases not matched to a gene: 9. The germline V gene encodes CDR1 DFQATT and CDR2 SNEGSKA (reference sequence). CDR3 length: 19 amino acids.

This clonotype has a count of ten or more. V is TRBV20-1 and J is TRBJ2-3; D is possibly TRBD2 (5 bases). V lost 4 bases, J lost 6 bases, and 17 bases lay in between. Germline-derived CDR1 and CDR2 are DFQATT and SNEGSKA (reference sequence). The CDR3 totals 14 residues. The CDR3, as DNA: TGCAGTGCTACGGGATACCCCTTAGCGGATACGCAGTATTTT. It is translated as CSATGYPLADTQYF.

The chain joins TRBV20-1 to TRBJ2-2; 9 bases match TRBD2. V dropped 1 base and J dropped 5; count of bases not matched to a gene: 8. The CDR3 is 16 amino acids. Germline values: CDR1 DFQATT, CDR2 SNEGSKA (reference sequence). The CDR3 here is CSARGSGSLWTGELFF. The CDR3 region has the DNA TGCAGTGCTAGAGGTAGCGGGAGTTTATGGACCGGGGAGCTGTTTTTT.

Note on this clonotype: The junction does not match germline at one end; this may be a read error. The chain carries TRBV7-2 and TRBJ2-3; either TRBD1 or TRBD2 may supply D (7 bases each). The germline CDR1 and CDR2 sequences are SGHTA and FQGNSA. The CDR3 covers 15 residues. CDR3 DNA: TGTGCCAGCAGTTTCAGGGGGGACTACACAGATATGCAGTATTTT. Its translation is CASSFRGDYTDMQYF.